Included here is one T cell receptor (beta chain) sequence, with context. Its antigen remains unidentified. Negative isolation yielded the CD8+ and CD4+ T cells, while FACS enriched the TEMRA cells. The record originates from a study of CD8 T cells in Susac syndrome. Overall study results and limits: By the study's own acknowledgment, its TCR sequencing and HLA analysis included relatively few individuals.

With random hexamers, about 0.5 to 1 ug RNA was reverse transcribed. The TCR beta CDR3 was amplified by immunoSEQ multiplex PCR across 54 Vbeta, 13 Jbeta. Via MiXCR, TCRdb re-called the immunoSEQ multiplex PCR reads, giving one row per CDR3 protein. This sample yields 150,000 to 200,000 distinct CDR3 sequences, of which approximately 93% are seen a single time; approximately 0.1% belongs to the top ten. The trim removed 5 bases at V and 6 bases at J, leaving 10 bases unmatched. CDR1 is MNHNS, CDR2 SASEGT, per germline. The CDR3 has 15 amino acids. The sequencing sample was made of CD4+ T cells from PBMCs. J is TRBJ2-4 and V is TRBV6-1; TRBD1 agrees at 7 bases. The TCR sequence derives from a human donor in good health. The CDR3 sequence: CASSNRQGPGNIQYF. CDR3 bases: TGTGCCAGCAGTAATCGACAGGGCCCTGGAAACATTCAGTACTTC.